This entry features one TCR beta chain sequence. Its antigen is unknown. CDR1 and CDR2 (germline): MDHEN, SYDVKM. V lost 7 bases and J lost 4, with 14 bases in between. This CDR3 contains 13 residues. This sample is drawn from a study of OX40 agonist ivuxolimab in advanced cancers. This table comes from immunoSEQ multiplex PCR, and its TCRdb copy is limited to in-frame clones, with some not included. The sample includes tens of thousands of clones, 84% of them seen just once. Study-level points and caveats: Within 6 weeks, CD4+ and CD8+ blood T cells expanded clonally at 0.1 to 3.0 mg/kg.

Sequences were derived from CD4+ or CD8+ T cells sorted from blood, sampled in a trial of the OX40 agonist ivuxolimab. The chain recombines TRBV28 with TRBJ2-7; D is possibly TRBD1 or TRBD2 (5 bases each). This clonotype was sampled from an adult with an advanced solid tumor such as melanoma, head and neck, liver or kidney cancer. The CDR3 protein is CASKLRETYEQYF. The CDR3 bases are TGTGCCAGCAAGCTCAGGGAGACTTACGAGCAGTACTTC.